Presented here are 5 T cell receptor beta chains from one specimen sequenced in a study of cytomegalovirus exposure and HLA in healthy donors. Primers: 60 Vbeta forward and 13 Jbeta reverse. Profiled with immunoSEQ multiplex PCR; TCRdb holds only in-frame clones, not every one. This table holds 210,000 or so clones, about 85% found once. Sequenced input: PBMCs. These receptors came from a woman aged 45 to 65 in good health and CMV-seropositive.

The chain couples TRBV18 to TRBJ1-1, with D possibly being TRBD1 (6 bases). Germline CDR1 KGHSH, CDR2 LQKENI. The CDR3 totals 15 residues. V gave up 5 bases and J gave up 4 bases, with 17 bases separating them. Here the CDR3 reads CASSELDSGGTEAFF. CDR3 DNA: TGTGCCAGCTCAGAACTGGACAGCGGGGGCACTGAAGCTTTCTTT.

The chain uses TRBV7-2 and TRBJ2-4, with 10 positions matching TRBD1. The CDR3 sequence is 14 residues long. Germline values: CDR1 SGHTA, CDR2 FQGNSA. The V gene end was trimmed by 8 bases and the J gene end by 4 bases; junction bases not matched to a gene: 5. The CDR3 region has the DNA TGTGCCAGCGCCAAGGGACAGGGGAAAAACATTCAGTACTTC. Translated: CASAKGQGKNIQYF. Combining the CDR3 with reference TRBV7-2 and TRBJ2-4 gives the whole variable domain GAGVSQSPSNKVTEKGKDVELRCDPISGHTALYWYRQSLGQGLEFLIYFQGNSAPDKSGLPSDRFSAERTGGSVSTLTIQRTQQEDSAVYLCASAKGQGKNIQYFGAGTRLSVL.

Only a few counts were recorded for this clone. This chain links TRBV2 with TRBJ1-1; 7 nucleotides agree with TRBD1. This CDR3 spans 14 amino acids. Germline V gives CDR1 SNHLY, CDR2 FYNNEI. Trimming removed 7 bases from V and 11 bases from J; junction bases left unmatched: 16. The CDR3 spells CASILTPQGVGAFF. In DNA, the CDR3 is TGTGCCAGCATCCTCACCCCTCAGGGGGTAGGGGCTTTCTTT.

This chain connects TRBV7-2 to TRBJ2-4; no clear D gene. Germline CDR1 is SGHTA and CDR2 is FQGNSA. This CDR3 comprises 16 residues. The V end lost 1 base, the J end lost 1 base, and 11 bases lay between the germline ends. CDR3 loop: CASSLVALRAKNIQYF. CDR3 nucleotide sequence: TGTGCCAGCAGCTTAGTTGCGTTGAGGGCCAAAAACATTCAGTACTTC.

The rearrangement uses TRBV6-4 and TRBJ2-1; 7 bases agree with TRBD1. V lost 8 bases and J lost 4; bases outside the gene matches: 11. The CDR3 spans 15 residues. Germline V gene sequence: CDR1 MRHNA, CDR2 SNTAGT. The CDR3, as DNA: TGTGCCAGCGCGCTCCGGGACAGTTCATACAATGAGCAGTTCTTC. Translating gives CASALRDSSYNEQFF.